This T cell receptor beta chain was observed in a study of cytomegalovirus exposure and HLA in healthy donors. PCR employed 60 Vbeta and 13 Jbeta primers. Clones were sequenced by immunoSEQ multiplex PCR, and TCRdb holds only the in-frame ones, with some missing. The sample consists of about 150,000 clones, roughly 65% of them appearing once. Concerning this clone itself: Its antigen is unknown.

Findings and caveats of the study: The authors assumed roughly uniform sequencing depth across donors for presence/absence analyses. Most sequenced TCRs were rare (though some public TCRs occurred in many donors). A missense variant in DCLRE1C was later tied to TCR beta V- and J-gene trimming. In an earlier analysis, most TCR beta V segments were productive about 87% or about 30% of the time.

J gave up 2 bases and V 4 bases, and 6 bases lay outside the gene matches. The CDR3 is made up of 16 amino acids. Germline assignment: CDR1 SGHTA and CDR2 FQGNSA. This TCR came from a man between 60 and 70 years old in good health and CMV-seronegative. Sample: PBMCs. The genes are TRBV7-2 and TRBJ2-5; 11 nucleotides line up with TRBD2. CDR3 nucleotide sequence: TGTGCCAGCAGCTCCCCGGGACTAGCGGAACAAGAGACCCAGTACTTC. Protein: CASSSPGLAEQETQYF.